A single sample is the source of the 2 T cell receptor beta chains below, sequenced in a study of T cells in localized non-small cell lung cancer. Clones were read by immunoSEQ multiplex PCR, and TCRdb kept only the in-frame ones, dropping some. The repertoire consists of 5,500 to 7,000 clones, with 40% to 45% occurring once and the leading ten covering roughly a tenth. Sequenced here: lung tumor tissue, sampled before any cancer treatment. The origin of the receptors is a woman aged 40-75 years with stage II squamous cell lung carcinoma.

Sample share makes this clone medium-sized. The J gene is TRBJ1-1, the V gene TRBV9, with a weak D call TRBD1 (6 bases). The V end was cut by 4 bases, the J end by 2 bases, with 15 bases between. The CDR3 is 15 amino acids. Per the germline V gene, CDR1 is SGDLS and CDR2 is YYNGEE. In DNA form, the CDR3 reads TGTGCCAGCAGCCCAGGGGCCACGATCAACACTGAAGCTTTCTTT. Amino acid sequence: CASSPGATINTEAFF.

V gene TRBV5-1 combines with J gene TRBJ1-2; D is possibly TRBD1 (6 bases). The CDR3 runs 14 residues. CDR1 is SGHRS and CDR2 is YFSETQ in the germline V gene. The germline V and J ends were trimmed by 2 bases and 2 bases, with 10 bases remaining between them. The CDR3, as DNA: TGCGCCAGCAGCTTTGGGACAATCAACTATGGCTACACCTTC. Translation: CASSFGTINYGYTF. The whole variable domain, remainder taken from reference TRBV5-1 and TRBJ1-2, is KAGVTQTPRYLIKTRGQQVTLSCSPISGHRSVSWYQQTPGQGLQFLFEYFSETQRNKGNFPGRFSGRQFSNSRSEMNVSTLELGDSALYLCASSFGTINYGYTFGSGTRLTVV.